This TCR beta chain is drawn from a study of Ad26.COV2.S vaccination and SARS-CoV-2 variants. Study as a whole: Into the muscle, Ad26.COV2.S was dosed once or twice, 56 days apart.

Study-level points and caveats: Vaccinees and placebo recipients showed similar non-spike TCR breadth.

Trimming cost V 6 bases and J 4 bases, with 7 bases left between them. CDR1 is MNHEY, CDR2 SMNVEV, per germline (reference sequence). The CDR3 sequence is 13 residues long. Regarding treatment: over 15 received Ad26.COV2.S at low or high dose, single or two shots; 5 received placebo; per-sample allocation not given. Sampling happened 63 days after the first vaccine or placebo injection. A word on this clone: Its cognate antigen is unknown.

Data came from immunoSEQ multiplex PCR; TCRdb stores just in-frame clones and leaves some out. The repertoire includes roughly 380,000 clones, approximately 87% of them detected once, and 3.5% to 4% sits in the top ten. The sequencing here drew on peripheral blood, taken in a trial of Ad26.COV2.S vaccine versus placebo. This clonotype was sampled from a person between 18 and 65 years old who received the Ad26.COV2.S COVID-19 vaccine or a placebo. This chain uses TRBV27 with TRBJ2-6; D is perhaps TRBD2 (5 bases). The CDR3 loop is CASRTGGANVLTF. The CDR3 nucleotides read TGTGCCAGCAGAACGGGAGGGGCCAACGTCCTGACTTTC.